This T cell receptor beta chain was identified in a study of cytomegalovirus exposure and HLA in healthy donors listed by TCRdb under 2017. About the investigation overall: The roughly 650 repertoires of the first cohort and the 120 validation repertoires were produced on the same platform, according to a later analysis. Along with the approximately 620-subject first cohort, a separate validation cohort of approximately 110 different subjects was used. The study combined high-throughput TCR immunosequencing, statistical association of individual TCRs with disease status, and machine learning to predict cytomegalovirus infection status. The study aimed to test whether signatures of past pathogen exposure could be identified by cataloging public T cell receptors. The full study reports these points: Most TCR sequences were seen in very few donors, while some public TCRs were found in many individuals. The authors suggested that the approach could potentially be extended to other disease states and immunological phenotypes. All 120 or so repertoires were used to score co-occurrence in the validation cohort in a later analysis, because that analysis had no HLA typing for the cohort. Subsequent analysis determined that TCRs grouped into clusters in the first cohort also showed a tendency toward co-occurrence across the 90 to 150 validation repertoires, and approximately 93% of cluster scores exceeded 0. Three of the identified cytomegalovirus-associated TCR beta chains were confirmed in vitro to be specific for cytomegalovirus antigens. The study gave a list of about 160 TCR beta chains associated with cytomegalovirus. The classifier was reported to diagnose cytomegalovirus status with high specificity and sensitivity in both the original and validation cohorts.

Comment on this clone: Which antigen it targets is not known. Per-base quality was not reported, and no clone a single base away is much larger than it.

Separate from the approximately 700-subject first cohort, the validation cohort of over 90 subjects was the group to which the donors belonged. The protocol used for the library was the immunoSEQ multiplex PCR assay. In the paper's pipeline: A statistical classification framework was built to diagnose cytomegalovirus status from the catalog of TCR beta chain sequences. TCRdb carries this immuneACCESS record with in-frame sequences only. Its versions omit some clonotypes, under half of them owing to an unresolved V gene in the studies checked, with the rest unexplained. V, J and clone size were drawn from that table, and D and trimming were deduced from the DNA. The sample includes about 150,000 clones, with approximately 90% observed a single time. The ten largest account for 0.6% to 0.8% of the sample. The receptor's source is a young man in good health and CMV-seronegative. What was sequenced was PBMCs.

CDR3 protein: CASTPGRGSSYEQYV. The nucleotide sequence is TGTGCCAGCACCCCTGGGCGGGGGAGCTCCTACGAGCAGTACGTC. The V and J segments used are TRBV7-2 and TRBJ2-7; 7 nucleotides in the junction match TRBD2. The CDR3, from cysteine to valine, totals 15 residues. Only the CDR3 portion is preserved as DNA: 45 bases, with reading frame beginning at the first base. Sequences SGHTA (CDR1) and FQGNSA (CDR2) are obtained from the germline V gene. Trimming accounts for 7 bases at V and 0 bases at J, while the number of junction bases matched to no gene is 9.